This entry lists 27 T cell receptor beta chains sequenced from one sample in a study of radiotherapy plus CTLA-4 blockade in lung cancer. TCRdb's copy holds only in-frame clones and misses some; the assay was immunoSEQ multiplex PCR. The sample carries 35,000 to 40,000 clones, 85% to 90% recorded once. The specimen was peripheral blood, collected from a patient treated with radiotherapy plus ipilimumab. The receptors were gathered from a human donor with non-small cell lung cancer who had stable disease on radiotherapy plus ipilimumab.

V usage is TRBV2 and J usage is TRBJ2-1, with a weak D call TRBD1 (6 bases). CDR3 size: 16 residues. The germline gives CDR1 SNHLY, CDR2 FYNNEI. The V gene lost 6 bases and the J gene lost 3 bases, with 18 bases spanning the gap. The CDR3 nucleotides read TGTGCCAGCAGACCTAGGGGGACGGATTTCTACAATGAGCAGTTCTTC. It codes for CASRPRGTDFYNEQFF. Full variable domain (outside the CDR3, taken from reference TRBV2 and TRBJ2-1): EPEVTQTPSHQVTQMGQEVILRCVPISNHLYFYWYRQILGQKVEFLVSFYNNEISEKSEIFDDQFSVERPDGSNFTLKIRSTKLEDSAMYFCASRPRGTDFYNEQFFGPGTRLTVL.

The rearrangement links TRBV7-9 to TRBJ2-7; 11 bases fit TRBD2. CDR1 and CDR2 from the germline V gene are SEHNR and FQNEAQ (reference sequence). The CDR3 totals 15 residues. V was clipped by 5 bases and J by 1 base; unmatched bases: 4. The CDR3 here is CASSLGTSGSYEQYF. CDR3 in DNA: TGTGCCAGCAGCCTGGGGACTAGCGGTTCCTACGAGCAGTACTTC.

The rearrangement uses TRBV6-6 and TRBJ2-1; TRBD2 matches at 8 bases. The V gene end was trimmed by 5 bases and the J gene end by 6 bases; junction bases not matched to a gene: 9. The CDR3 spans 15 residues. CDR1 and CDR2 (germline): MNHNY, SVGAGI (reference sequence). The CDR3 loop reads CASSLSGLAFNEQFF. CDR3 nucleotide sequence: TGTGCCAGCAGTCTCAGCGGACTAGCCTTCAATGAGCAGTTCTTC.

This clone was seen just once. The chain couples TRBV5-1 to TRBJ2-7; 8 nucleotides match TRBD1. V was pared by 4 bases and J by 0 bases, with 30 bases of the junction left unmatched. Germline V lookup: CDR1 SGHRS, CDR2 YFSETQ. This CDR3 has 23 residues. The CDR3 DNA reads TGCGCCAGCAGCCCCATTACGCCGACAGGGGACGATACCCACATTAAGAGCTCCTACGAGCAGTACTTC. Protein: CASSPITPTGDDTHIKSSYEQYF. Full variable domain (rest looked up from reference TRBV5-1 and TRBJ2-7): KAGVTQTPRYLIKTRGQQVTLSCSPISGHRSVSWYQQTPGQGLQFLFEYFSETQRNKGNFPGRFSGRQFSNSRSEMNVSTLELGDSALYLCASSPITPTGDDTHIKSSYEQYFGPGTRLTVT.

V usage is TRBV7-3 and J usage is TRBJ2-5; D is unclear. This CDR3 is built from 13 residues. V dropped 3 bases and J dropped 2 bases, with 7 bases sitting between them. Germline-derived CDR1 and CDR2 are SGHTA and FQGTGA. The CDR3 sequence is CASSFGIQETQYF. The CDR3 DNA is TGTGCCAGCAGCTTCGGTATACAAGAGACCCAGTACTTC.

The J gene is TRBJ2-3, the V gene TRBV6-5, with 8 bases fitting TRBD2. Unmatched junction bases numbered 3, after V lost 0 bases and J lost 1 base. CDR1 and CDR2 from the germline V gene are MNHEY and SVGAGI. This CDR3 contains 16 residues. The CDR3 spells CASSYSSGSGTDTQYF. CDR3 in DNA: TGTGCCAGCAGTTACTCGAGCGGGAGCGGCACAGATACGCAGTATTTT.

The chain carries TRBV7-2 and TRBJ2-7; 12 bases align to TRBD2. The J segment lost 7 bases and the V segment lost 5 bases, leaving 9 bases of the junction unmatched. This CDR3 has 15 residues. Germline V gene data show CDR1 as SGHTA and CDR2 as FQGNSA. CDR3 in DNA: TGTGCCAGCAGCCAATCTAGCGGGAGGGCGTGGGAGCAGTACTTC. This gives the protein CASSQSSGRAWEQYF.

The rearrangement uses TRBV6-5 and TRBJ2-7; D may be TRBD2 (5 bases). From germline, CDR1 is MNHEY and CDR2 SVGAGI. The CDR3 has 15 residues. V was trimmed by 2 bases and J by 1 base, leaving 12 bases between them. CDR3 loop: CASSYGPSGSYEQYF. CDR3 bases: TGTGCCAGCAGTTACGGCCCCAGCGGTTCCTACGAGCAGTACTTC.

For this clone: At one end, the junction sequence differs from germline, possibly due to a read error. V gene TRBV4-3 combines with J gene TRBJ1-2, with unresolved D. The CDR3 length is 16 residues. Germline V gives CDR1 LGHNA, CDR2 YSLEER. This CDR3 is CAGSQEEGPGNYGYTF. CDR3 sequence (DNA): TGCGCCGGCAGCCAAGAAGAAGGTCCGGGGAACTATGGCTACACCTTC.

V and J are TRBV5-1 and TRBJ2-3; a possible D gene is TRBD1 (6 bases). Trimming left V 3 bases short and J 0 bases short, with 14 bases between. The germline V gene has CDR1 SGHRS and CDR2 YFSETQ. This CDR3 spans 16 amino acids. The CDR3 protein is CASSWARGPSTDTQYF. CDR3 DNA sequence: TGCGCCAGCAGCTGGGCCAGGGGTCCAAGCACAGATACGCAGTATTTT.

The chain recombines TRBV9 with TRBJ2-7; 8 bases map to TRBD2. There are 12 residues in the CDR3. Trimming cost V 7 bases and J 5 bases; bases outside gene matches: 5. CDR1 and CDR2 from the germline V gene are SGDLS and YYNGEE. The chain's CDR3 is CASGSGSNEQYF. The CDR3 bases are TGTGCCAGCGGGAGCGGGAGCAACGAGCAGTACTTC. The full variable domain, its missing parts supplied by reference TRBV9 and TRBJ2-7, is DSGVTQTPKHLITATGQRVTLRCSPRSGDLSVYWYQQSLDQGLQFLIQYYNGEERAKGNILERFSAQQFPDLHSELNLSSLELGDSALYFCASGSGSNEQYFGPGTRLTVT.

This clone turned up a few times. The genes are TRBV6-4 and TRBJ2-1; 9 nucleotides match TRBD2. Trimming took 3 bases from V and 0 from J; bases not matched to a gene: 0. Germline lookup yields CDR1 MRHNA and CDR2 SNTAGT. The CDR3 loop spans 15 amino acids. CDR3 amino acids: CASSEREGSYNEQFF. The DNA for the CDR3 is TGTGCCAGCAGTGAGCGGGAGGGCTCCTACAATGAGCAGTTCTTC.

As regards this clone: A junction end diverges from the germline sequence, so it may reflect a read error. CDR3 in amino acids: CASGLNPQQETQYF. CDR3 nucleotide sequence: TGTGCCAGCGGCTTGAACCCACAACAAGAGACCCAGTACTTC. The rearrangement links TRBV5-4 to TRBJ2-5; D is unresolved. CDR3 length: 14 residues. Germline CDR1 and CDR2: SGHNT and YYREEE (reference sequence).

This sequence joins TRBV30 and TRBJ2-7; 11 bases fit TRBD2. CDR1 and CDR2 (germline): GTSNPN, SVGIG (reference sequence). The CDR3 loop spans 13 amino acids. After removal of 6 bases from V and 3 bases from J, the junction contained 4 bases not matched to a gene. CDR3 residues: CACLGTSGYEQYF. Here the CDR3 DNA reads TGTGCCTGTCTGGGGACTAGCGGCTACGAGCAGTACTTC.

The rearrangement links TRBV18 to TRBJ2-1; TRBD2 matches 7 bases. The ends lost 0 bases at V and 6 bases at J; junction bases unmatched: 11. Germline V gives CDR1 KGHSH, CDR2 LQKENI. CDR3 size: 17 residues. The CDR3 region has the DNA TGTGCCAGCTCACCACCGGGGGGGAGGGGAGCCAGCAATGAGCAGTTCTTC. It translates to CASSPPGGRGASNEQFF.

This sequence joins TRBV15 and TRBJ2-3; 9 bases are a match to TRBD1. J lost 6 bases, V lost 3 bases, and 10 bases had no gene match. This CDR3 contains 16 residues. Germline CDR1 and CDR2: LNHNV and YYDKDF (reference sequence). The CDR3 loop is CATSSRTGAHSDTQYF. The CDR3 coding sequence is TGTGCCACCAGCAGTAGGACAGGGGCCCACTCCGATACGCAGTATTTT.

This chain uses TRBV28 with TRBJ1-5; 9 positions agree with TRBD1. The CDR3 length is 14 residues. CDR1 and CDR2 (germline): MDHEN, SYDVKM. Trimming at V came to 6 bases and at J to 7 bases, leaving 7 bases not matched to a gene. The CDR3, as DNA: TGTGCCAGCAGACGAACAGGGGGCGTGCAGCCCCAGCATTTT. This translates into CASRRTGGVQPQHF.

This chain connects TRBV10-1 to TRBJ2-2; maybe TRBD1 (6 bases). The CDR3 contains 16 residues. Trimming pared 9 bases from V and 2 bases from J, leaving 19 bases between. Germline-derived CDR1 and CDR2 are WNHNN and SYGVQD (reference sequence). The CDR3 loop is CASPIAGTNNTGELFF. CDR3 DNA sequence: TGCGCCAGTCCCATCGCCGGGACAAATAACACCGGGGAGCTGTTTTTT.

V gene TRBV19 combines with J gene TRBJ2-1; D may be TRBD2 (6 bases). Germline lookup yields CDR1 LNHDA and CDR2 SQIVND (reference sequence). V was trimmed by 6 bases and J by 6 bases, leaving 12 bases between them. CDR3 length: 13 amino acids. The CDR3 DNA reads as TGTGCCAGTAGACGAAGGGAGGTCAATGAGCAGTTCTTC. The encoded protein is CASRRREVNEQFF.

This chain uses TRBV28 with TRBJ2-7; D is unresolved. The end of the DNA fits TRBJ2-5 better, so the J call may be wrong. The CDR3 is 13 amino acids. The germline gives CDR1 MDHEN, CDR2 SYDVKM. The CDR3 coding sequence is TGTGCCAGCAGTTTAGGGCAGCAAGAGACCCAGTACTTC. This gives the protein CASSLGQQETQYF.

This clone has just one count. J is TRBJ2-1 and V is TRBV5-1; 7 bases map to TRBD1. J gave up 0 bases and V 4 bases, and 10 bases lay outside the gene matches. Germline V gives CDR1 SGHRS, CDR2 YFSETQ. This CDR3 is 17 amino acids long. The CDR3 DNA reads TGCGCCAGCAGCCCCCGCAGGGACAGCAGCTCCTACAATGAGCAGTTCTTC. It is translated as CASSPRRDSSSYNEQFF.

The chain joins TRBV29-1 to TRBJ2-5; 7 bases align to TRBD1. CDR1 is SQVTM, CDR2 ANQGSEA, per germline. Trimming took 4 bases from V and 5 from J; bases not matched to a gene: 7. The CDR3 spans 13 residues. The chain's CDR3 is CSVGEGGRETQYF. CDR3 DNA sequence: TGCAGCGTTGGTGAAGGGGGCAGGGAGACCCAGTACTTC.

The chain couples TRBV5-4 to TRBJ2-1; TRBD2 might be the D (6 bases). Germline V gene sequence: CDR1 SGHNT, CDR2 YYREEE (reference sequence). This CDR3 has 15 amino acids. The V and J ends lost 3 bases and 6 bases respectively, with 16 bases between them. CDR3 amino acids: CASSWALISGNEQFF. For the CDR3, the DNA is TGTGCCAGCAGCTGGGCCCTGATTAGCGGCAATGAGCAGTTCTTC.

The chain recombines TRBV19 with TRBJ2-1; 7 bases are a match to TRBD2. This CDR3 region has 15 residues. Germline-derived CDR1 and CDR2 are LNHDA and SQIVND (reference sequence). The V gene end was trimmed by 5 bases and the J gene end by 5 bases; junction bases not matched to a gene: 9. The DNA for the CDR3 is TGTGCCAGTAGTTCCTATGCGGGAGTAAACAATGAGCAGTTCTTC. The encoded protein is CASSSYAGVNNEQFF.

Regarding this clone: One junction end disagrees with the germline gene, perhaps due to a read error. The same CDR3 can be traced to other DNA sequences in this sample. The chain is built from TRBV28 and TRBJ2-6; 7 bases line up with TRBD1. The CDR3 runs to 16 residues. CDR1 and CDR2 from the germline V gene are MDHEN and SYDVKM. CDR3 DNA sequence: TGTGCCAGCAGTTTGGACAGGAGCTCTGGGGCTAACGTCCTGACTTTC. As protein: CASSLDRSSGANVLTF.

V usage is TRBV6-1 and J usage is TRBJ2-7; 10 bases match TRBD1. Trimming cost V 5 bases and J 3 bases; bases outside gene matches: 7. CDR3 length: 15 amino acids. Germline values: CDR1 MNHNS, CDR2 SASEGT. As DNA, the CDR3 is TGTGCCAGCAGTACCCGGGACAGGGGTGGCTACGAGCAGTACTTC. Protein: CASSTRDRGGYEQYF.

This chain joins TRBV2 and TRBJ1-5; D is perhaps TRBD1 (6 bases). Trimming removed 7 bases at V and 4 bases at J, with 17 bases between. CDR1 and CDR2 (germline): SNHLY, FYNNEI. The CDR3 has 15 residues. For the CDR3, the DNA is TGTGCCAGCAATCTCGGGGGGGCCCGAAATCAGCCCCAGCATTTT. Encoded protein: CASNLGGARNQPQHF.